This TCR beta chain was identified in a study of blood T cell repertoires in COVID-19. Study summary: Samples taken during acute and convalescent COVID-19 were collected in the United States, Italy and Spain.

Seattle cases were enrolled at active infection and followed longitudinally. TCRdb keeps only in-frame clones here, not all; method: immunoSEQ multiplex PCR. The sample holds almost 95,000 clones, approximately 90% seen once. The germline V gene encodes CDR1 SNHLY and CDR2 FYNNEI. This CDR3 is built from 13 residues. The V gene lost 6 bases and the J gene lost 1 base, with 9 bases spanning the gap. The sample was peripheral blood. The rearrangement joins TRBV2 to TRBJ1-2; no reliable D call. This TCR was sampled from an older woman with COVID-19, enrolled during active disease. The CDR3 loop is CASSVSDNYGYTF. The CDR3 bases are TGTGCCAGCAGCGTCAGTGATAACTATGGCTACACCTTC.